One and the same sample provided the 28 T cell receptor beta chains below, sequenced in a study of cytomegalovirus exposure and HLA in healthy donors. Primers included in the PCR were 60 Vbeta and 13 Jbeta primers. Using immunoSEQ multiplex PCR, the repertoire was profiled, and TCRdb retains in-frame clones only, with some absent. The data contain some 130,000 clones, 78% of them singletons. The specimen was PBMCs. The receptors shown here come from a female donor in good health and CMV-seronegative.

Here the CDR3 DNA reads TGTGCCAGCAGTTCCAGGGGTACCGGGGAGCTGTTTTTT. This sequence encodes CASSSRGTGELFF. The rearrangement uses TRBV27 and TRBJ2-2; D is perhaps TRBD1 (6 bases). V was shortened by 4 bases and J by 5 bases, with 8 bases between the two germline ends. The CDR3 is 13 amino acids. Germline values: CDR1 MNHEY, CDR2 SMNVEV (reference sequence).

This clone was detected only a few times. CDR3 sequence reads: CASSLDSEAFF. In DNA form, the CDR3 reads TGTGCCAGCAGCTTGGACTCCGAAGCTTTCTTT. This sequence joins TRBV7-9 and TRBJ1-1, with D hard to call. Trimming left V 3 bases short and J 8 bases short, with 7 bases between. Germline-derived CDR1 and CDR2 are SEHNR and FQNEAQ (reference sequence). CDR3 length: 11 residues.

The chain uses TRBV4-1 and TRBJ2-7; no clear D. Per the germline V gene, CDR1 is MGHRA and CDR2 is YSYEKL. The CDR3 is made up of 14 amino acids. V was pared by 4 bases and J by 4 bases, with 14 bases between. The CDR3 reads CASSLGRPEYEQYF. The CDR3 DNA follows: TGCGCCAGCAGCCTGGGCCGCCCCGAGTACGAGCAGTACTTC.

The chain combines TRBV7-9 with TRBJ2-7; 10 bases align to TRBD2. The CDR3 consists of 18 residues. V was pared by 5 bases and J by 0 bases, with 13 bases of the junction left unmatched. Germline V gives CDR1 SEHNR, CDR2 FQNEAQ (reference sequence). CDR3 nucleotide sequence: TGTGCCAGCAGCCCCCTTCCCGGGACTAGCGTTACCTCCTACGAGCAGTACTTC. Its protein product is CASSPLPGTSVTSYEQYF.

This chain links TRBV7-9 with TRBJ2-4; possibly TRBD1 for D (6 bases). V was cut by 5 bases and J by 8 bases, with 19 bases left in between. CDR1 and CDR2 from the germline V gene are SEHNR and FQNEAQ (reference sequence). The length of the CDR3 is 15 residues. DNA for the CDR3: TGTGCCAGCAGCCTCCTTGGGACATTGGGGGACATTCAGTACTTC. Its translation: CASSLLGTLGDIQYF.

In nucleotides, the CDR3 is TGTGCCAGCGCCGAGACAGGGAGTGGCTACACCTTC. Encoded protein: CASAETGSGYTF. The chain is built from TRBV9 and TRBJ1-2; TRBD1 matches at 7 bases. This CDR3 has 12 amino acids. With 7 bases clipped from V and 7 bases from J, the junction kept 7 bases outside the gene matches. Germline CDR1 SGDLS, CDR2 YYNGEE.

The chain employs TRBV21-1 and TRBJ2-7; TRBD1 reflects the table's D call only, with no check against the DNA. TRBV21-1 constitutes a pseudogene. This CDR3 region has 17 residues. The CDR3 sequence is CASSARTGHESPYEQYF. The CDR3 DNA follows: TGTGCCAGCAGCGCCCGGACAGGGCACGAGAGTCCCTACGAGCAGTACTTC.

The chain couples TRBV29-1 to TRBJ2-3; tentative D call: TRBD2 (6 bases). The CDR3 has 14 residues. V lost 6 bases to trimming and J lost 3 bases, with 16 bases between them. The germline V gene encodes CDR1 SQVTM and CDR2 ANQGSEA. The CDR3: CSVAFGGRTDTQYF. The CDR3 coding sequence is TGCAGCGTCGCCTTTGGTGGGAGGACAGATACGCAGTATTTT.

The chain is built from TRBV7-3 and TRBJ2-1; D is possibly TRBD1 (6 bases). Germline-derived CDR1 and CDR2 are SGHTA and FQGTGA. The V gene lost 1 base and the J gene lost 7 bases, with 8 bases spanning the gap. The CDR3 runs 13 residues. Here the CDR3 DNA reads TGTGCCAGCAGCTTAATTCAGGGGAATGAGCAGTTCTTC. It translates to CASSLIQGNEQFF.

The V call is TRBV29-1, the J call TRBJ1-2; no clear D. The CDR3 is made up of 11 amino acids. Germline CDR1 and CDR2: SQVTM and ANQGSEA. Trimming took off 7 bases at V and 4 bases at J, with 10 bases between the two ends. The CDR3 here is CSGYSGYGYTF. CDR3 nucleotides: TGCAGCGGATACAGTGGCTATGGCTACACCTTC.

The chain combines TRBV28 with TRBJ2-3, with 11 bases that match TRBD2. Trimming cost V 7 bases and J 6 bases; bases outside gene matches: 15. Germline V lookup: CDR1 MDHEN, CDR2 SYDVKM. CDR3 length: 17 amino acids. The CDR3 DNA reads TGTGCCAGCAAGGTATCCGTAGCGGGAGGGCCGGGGGATACGCAGTATTTT. Its translation: CASKVSVAGGPGDTQYF.

The V call is TRBV6-1, the J call TRBJ2-5, with 9 bases matching TRBD1. The J call may not be correct, given that the DNA end is closer to TRBJ2-7. Germline V CDR1 and CDR2: MNHNS, SASEGT. This CDR3 has 14 amino acids. This CDR3 is CASLMTGQGYEQYF. CDR3 sequence (DNA): TGTGCCAGCCTTATGACGGGACAGGGCTACGAGCAGTACTTC.

The rearrangement uses TRBV6-5 and TRBJ2-3; perhaps TRBD2 as D (5 bases). V lost 5 bases, J lost 6 bases, and 15 bases lay in between. The germline CDR1 and CDR2 sequences are MNHEY and SVGAGI. This CDR3 spans 14 amino acids. CDR3: CASSPRGPRDTQYF. CDR3 bases: TGTGCCAGCAGTCCACGAGGGCCGAGGGATACGCAGTATTTT.

This sequence joins TRBV18 and TRBJ2-2; D is undetermined. Germline CDR1 and CDR2: KGHSH and LQKENI. The V and J ends lost 0 bases and 1 base respectively, with 9 bases between them. This CDR3 comprises 16 residues. CDR3: CASSPPIQKNTGELFF. The CDR3 bases are TGTGCCAGCTCACCACCGATCCAGAAGAACACCGGGGAGCTGTTTTTT. The variable domain in full, completed from reference TRBV18 and TRBJ2-2, reads NAGVMQNPRHLVRRRGQEARLRCSPMKGHSHVYWYRQLPEEGLKFMVYLQKENIIDESGMPKERFSAEFPKEGPSILRIQQVVRGDSAAYFCASSPPIQKNTGELFFGEGSRLTVL.

The chain uses TRBV6-5 and TRBJ1-3; TRBD1 matches at 8 bases. This CDR3 is built from 16 residues. V lost 0 bases, J lost 2 bases, and 3 bases stayed unmatched. Germline lookup yields CDR1 MNHEY and CDR2 SVGAGI. CDR3 bases: TGTGCCAGCAGTTACTCAGCCAGGGGGCCTGGAAACACCATATATTTT. This sequence encodes CASSYSARGPGNTIYF.

This chain links TRBV28 with TRBJ1-1; tentatively, D is TRBD1 (6 bases). The CDR3 runs 16 residues. CDR1 and CDR2 from the germline V gene are MDHEN and SYDVKM. Trimming took off 2 bases at V and 6 bases at J, with 19 bases between the two ends. CDR3 sequence (DNA): TGTGCCAGCAGTTTAAATGGACAGCCCGGGGAACCTGAAGCTTTCTTT. It yields the protein CASSLNGQPGEPEAFF.

Here the CDR3 DNA reads TGTGCCAGCAGTTTTTTAGGAGCGGGAAAAACCGGGGAGCTGTTTTTT. Translated, it gives CASSFLGAGKTGELFF. The chain employs TRBV28 and TRBJ2-2, with 7 bases lining up with TRBD2. The V and J ends lost 3 bases and 5 bases, in that order; junction bases with no gene match: 9. This CDR3 has 16 amino acids. Germline CDR1 MDHEN, CDR2 SYDVKM. The variable domain in full, completed from reference TRBV28 and TRBJ2-2, reads DVKVTQSSRYLVKRTGEKVFLECVQDMDHENMFWYRQDPGLGLRLIYFSYDVKMKEKGDIPEGYSVSREKKERFSLILESASTNQTSMYLCASSFLGAGKTGELFFGEGSRLTVL.

V is TRBV6-6 and J is TRBJ2-7; possible D gene TRBD1, 5 bases. The CDR3 is made up of 14 amino acids. V dropped 2 bases and J dropped 5 bases, with 13 bases sitting between them. Germline V gene sequence: CDR1 MNHNY, CDR2 SVGAGI (reference sequence). Here the CDR3 reads CASSYRQIVNEQYF. The CDR3 nucleotides are TGTGCCAGCAGTTACAGACAGATTGTCAACGAGCAGTACTTC.

The chain joins TRBV2 to TRBJ2-7; 8 positions agree with TRBD2. The V gene's germline CDR1 is SNHLY and CDR2 FYNNEI. The CDR3 contains 15 residues. V was pared by 8 bases and J by 0 bases, with 9 bases of the junction left unmatched. CDR3 DNA: TGTGCCAGCGATTCGTTCGGGAGGGCCTCCTACGAGCAGTACTTC. Protein sequence: CASDSFGRASYEQYF.

The chain recombines TRBV28 with TRBJ2-1; 8 bases line up with TRBD2. Germline assignment: CDR1 MDHEN and CDR2 SYDVKM. Unmatched junction bases numbered 8, after V lost 6 bases and J lost 4 bases. This CDR3 comprises 15 residues. CDR3 coding DNA: TGTGCCAGCAGCGCCCCGCGGGGGGATTACAATGAGCAGTTCTTC. This sequence encodes CASSAPRGDYNEQFF.

This clone was found a few times. The chain employs TRBV27 and TRBJ2-7; 7 bases agree with TRBD2. Germline trimming cut 2 bases from V and 4 bases from J; bases unmatched to any gene: 11. The CDR3 is 16 residues long. Per germline, CDR1 MNHEY and CDR2 SMNVEV (reference sequence). CDR3 coding DNA: TGTGCCAGCAGTTTAACCGTGGCTAGCGGCTTTTACGAGCAGTACTTC. Protein sequence: CASSLTVASGFYEQYF.

The J gene is TRBJ1-2, the V gene TRBV5-1; D not certain. The germline V and J ends were trimmed by 1 base and 8 bases, with 9 bases remaining between them. The CDR3 length is 12 residues. Germline V lookup: CDR1 SGHRS, CDR2 YFSETQ. CDR3 residues: CASSLMIGGYTF. CDR3 coding DNA: TGCGCCAGCAGCTTGATGATCGGGGGCTACACCTTC.

With respect to this clone: Sequence at one end of the junction differs from germline and may be a read error. This chain connects TRBV5-1 to TRBJ1-1; the match to TRBD1 covers 10 bases. The CDR3 extends over 14 amino acids. Germline V lookup: CDR1 SGHRS, CDR2 YFSETQ. The CDR3: CASSADRGKTEAFF. CDR3 bases: TGTGCCAGCAGCGCGGACAGGGGGAAAACTGAAGCTTTCTTT.

The gene calls are TRBV6-6 and TRBJ2-6, with TRBD1 as a possible D gene (5 bases). The CDR3 is 13 amino acids. V was pared by 11 bases and J by 4 bases, with 12 bases between. Germline lookup yields CDR1 MNHNY and CDR2 SVGAGI (reference sequence). The CDR3 is CAGRKGGANVLTF. In DNA form, the CDR3 reads TGTGCCGGACGGAAGGGGGGGGCCAACGTCCTGACTTTC.

The V and J genes are TRBV30 and TRBJ2-7; D remains unclear. The V gene lost 1 base and the J gene lost 2 bases, with 12 bases spanning the gap. The CDR3 length is 14 residues. The germline V gene encodes CDR1 GTSNPN and CDR2 SVGIG (reference sequence). Here the CDR3 DNA reads TGTGCCTGGAGTGCCAAATGGCTTACCTACGAGCAGTACTTC. This codes for CAWSAKWLTYEQYF.

The chain combines TRBV15 with TRBJ2-1; D might be TRBD1 (5 bases). The CDR3 is 14 amino acids. Trimming took 4 bases from V and 6 from J, leaving 13 bases between them. Germline CDR1 is LNHNV and CDR2 is YYDKDF (reference sequence). In nucleotides, the CDR3 is TGTGCCACCAGCACGGACAAATCGGGCAATGAGCAGTTCTTC. It yields the protein CATSTDKSGNEQFF. The full variable domain, completed using reference TRBV15 and TRBJ2-1, is DAMVIQNPRYQVTQFGKPVTLSCSQTLNHNVMYWYQQKSSQAPKLLFHYYDKDFNNEADTPDNFQSRRPNTSFCFLDIRSPGLGDTAMYLCATSTDKSGNEQFFGPGTRLTVL.

The rearrangement joins TRBV29-1 to TRBJ2-1; 7 bases fit TRBD1. Germline V CDR1 and CDR2: SQVTM, ANQGSEA. The V segment lost 0 bases and the J segment 8 bases; nucleotides outside the gene matches: 10. This CDR3 spans 15 amino acids. CDR3 sequence: CSVEDQAGGLDEQFF. CDR3 bases: TGCAGCGTTGAAGATCAGGCAGGGGGTCTCGATGAGCAGTTCTTC.

The gene calls are TRBV4-3 and TRBJ1-1, with TRBD1 matching 8 bases. V dropped 1 base and J dropped 10; count of bases not matched to a gene: 8. The CDR3 loop spans 14 amino acids. The germline V gene has CDR1 LGHNA and CDR2 YSLEER. The DNA of the CDR3 is TGCGCCAGCAGCCAAGCTCGGGGCCAGGGGGCAGCTTTCTTT. It translates to CASSQARGQGAAFF.